This T cell receptor (beta chain) was obtained from a study of T cell repertoires in cytomegalovirus infection. The overall study: CMV infection together with matching HLA type was indicated by public TCR beta signatures. Regarding the study as a whole: Carriers of CMV plus the relevant HLA were identified by cumulative public TCR beta family frequency.

MiXCR was run by TCRdb on the reads, yielding one entry per CDR3 protein. The data show under 350,000 distinct CDR3 sequences, roughly 9.5% seen once. This CDR3 spans 12 amino acids. CDR1 and CDR2 (germline): DFQATT, SNEGSKA (reference sequence). Trimming left V 5 bases short and J 2 bases short, with 9 bases between. This clonotype was counted between two and nine times. Its target is unknown. The rearrangement joins TRBV20-1 to TRBJ2-5; D not certain. The receptor was isolated from a human donor in good health (CMV status not recorded). Some clones in this sample may be carry-over from other donors' samples. Sequences were obtained from PBMCs. The DNA for the CDR3 is TGCAGTGCTGGGGTCCAACAAGAGACCCAGTACTTC. Residues: CSAGVQQETQYF.